This is a list of T cell receptor beta chains from one sample in a study of beta chain features in type 1 diabetes. Clones were read by immunoSEQ multiplex PCR, and TCRdb kept only the in-frame ones, dropping some. Of about 620,000 clones in the sample, roughly a sixth were seen once. Material for sequencing was naive CD4+ T cells from blood. The receptors come from a young man in good health. CDR3s include the opening cysteine and the closing phenylalanine or tryptophan. Fields, in order: V gene, clone size, D gene, J gene, CDR3 protein, CDR3 DNA. The D gene is left open where the match is weak. Expanded clones are given a class, and other clones once, few, many or no size at all.

>TRBV18|few|.|TRBJ1-3
CASSPPGLSGNTIYF
TGTGCCAGCTCACCTCCCGGTCTCTCTGGAAACACCATATATTTT
>TRBV14|.|.|TRBJ2-7
CASSADPYEQYF
TGTGCCAGCAGTGCAGACCCCTACGAGCAGTACTTC
>TRBV4-2|few|TRBD1|TRBJ1-1
CASSRPGTGGSEAFF
TGTGCCAGCAGCCGTCCCGGGACAGGGGGCTCTGAAGCTTTCTTT
>TRBV19|few|.|TRBJ2-2
CASSRRGVGTGELFF
TGTGCCAGCTCCCGACGGGGCGTTGGCACCGGGGAGCTGTTTTTT
>TRBV7-2|few|.|TRBJ2-4
CASSSFLLAKNIQYF
TGTGCCAGCAGCTCATTCTTGCTAGCCAAAAACATTCAGTACTTC
>TRBV19|.|TRBD1|TRBJ1-5
CATQQTGGSQPQHF
TGTGCCACCCAACAAACAGGGGGATCCCAGCCCCAGCATTTT
>TRBV11-2|.|.|TRBJ2-3
CASSLATRSTDTQYF
TGTGCCAGCAGCTTAGCGACTAGGAGCACAGATACGCAGTATTTT
>TRBV5-1|few|.|TRBJ2-7
CASQRDWALYEQYF
TGCGCCAGCCAACGGGACTGGGCCCTCTACGAGCAGTACTTC
>TRBV11-2|few|.|TRBJ2-7
CASSLSSPGYEQYF
TGTGCCAGCAGCTTATCCAGCCCGGGGTACGAGCAGTACTTC
>TRBV30|few|.|TRBJ1-3
CAGLSTGNTIYF
TGTGCCGGCCTATCGACTGGAAACACCATATATTTT
>TRBV7-6|few|.|TRBJ2-2
CASTSQPLGELFF
TGTGCCAGCACTAGCCAGCCCCTCGGGGAGCTGTTTTTT
>TRBV11-3|.|.|TRBJ2-5
CASSLEQGGQETQYF
TGTGCCAGCAGCTTAGAACAGGGTGGGCAAGAGACCCAGTACTTC
>TRBV7-2|few|TRBD1|TRBJ1-2
CASSLGRQGWVYGYTF
TGTGCCAGCAGCTTAGGGAGACAGGGCTGGGTCTATGGCTACACCTTC
>TRBV11-2|few|.|TRBJ2-5
CASSPHPGSETQYF
TGTGCCAGCAGCCCCCATCCAGGGTCGGAGACCCAGTACTTC
>TRBV7-9|.|TRBD1|TRBJ2-7
CASSSTRTGIPYEQYF
TGTGCCAGCAGCTCGACTAGGACAGGGATCCCCTACGAGCAGTACTTC
>TRBV29-1|.|.|TRBJ2-7
CSVRVRGHEQYF
TGCAGCGTCCGGGTTAGGGGTCACGAGCAGTACTTC
>TRBV6-5|few|TRBD1|TRBJ2-5
CASSYSGTGTETQYF
TGTGCCAGCAGTTACTCGGGGACAGGGACAGAGACCCAGTACTTC
>TRBV10-3|.|TRBD1|TRBJ1-1
CAGRDRINTEAFF
TGTGCCGGACGGGACAGAATTAACACTGAAGCTTTCTTT
>TRBV15|few|TRBD1|TRBJ1-6
CATSRGQGVSPLHF
TGTGCCACCAGCCGGGGACAGGGGGTTTCACCCCTCCACTTT
>TRBV27|.|TRBD1|TRBJ1-2
CASSFTSPEDRGRGGYGYTF
TGTGCCAGCAGTTTCACATCACCGGAGGACAGGGGGCGAGGGGGCTATGGCTACACCTTC
>TRBV5-1|few|.|TRBJ2-5
CASSLRVSETQYF
TGCGCCAGCAGCTTGAGGGTATCGGAGACCCAGTACTTC
>TRBV4-3|.|.|TRBJ2-3
CASSQDGQGITDTQYF
TGCGCCAGCAGCCAAGATGGGCAGGGGATCACAGATACGCAGTATTTT
>TRBV28|.|TRBD1|TRBJ1-2
CASRPRTGPYGYTF
TGTGCCAGCAGGCCACGGACAGGACCCTATGGCTACACCTTC
>TRBV7-2|.|TRBD1|TRBJ1-2
CASSSDRGRYGYTF
TGTGCCAGCAGTTCAGACAGGGGAAGATATGGCTACACCTTC